This entry lists 31 T cell receptor beta chains sequenced from one sample in a study of a mutant IDH1 vaccine in newly diagnosed glioma. Their antigen targets remain unknown. TCRdb's table, derived via immunoSEQ multiplex PCR, lists solely in-frame clones and lacks some. This sample has fewer than 65,000 clones, with 80% found just once. The time point is: week 11, during vaccination. Doses of 300 ug of mutant IDH1 20-mer peptide were given with topical imiquimod. Source: PBMCs, taken from a glioma patient whose treatment included an IDH1 peptide vaccine. These receptors originate from a man aged 45-60 years with glioma.

The V call is TRBV5-1, the J call TRBJ1-3; perhaps TRBD1 as D (6 bases). There are 15 residues in the CDR3. Germline CDR1 is SGHRS and CDR2 is YFSETQ. V lost 4 bases to trimming and J lost 3 bases, with 14 bases between them. The CDR3 coding sequence is TGCGCCAGCAGCGGGGGACACACGAGTGGAAACACCATATATTTT. This codes for CASSGGHTSGNTIYF.

The gene calls are TRBV7-2 and TRBJ2-1; 10 nucleotides align to TRBD2. J was trimmed by 7 bases and V by 5 bases; bases with no gene match: 11. The CDR3 runs to 16 residues. Per germline, CDR1 SGHTA and CDR2 FQGNSA. CDR3 bases: TGTGCCAGCAGCCCTGGGAGCGGGGGGGCAGGGAATGAGCAGTTCTTC. It codes for CASSPGSGGAGNEQFF.

The chain links TRBV29-1 to TRBJ2-1; D is possibly TRBD1 (5 bases). V lost 4 bases and J 12 bases, leaving 16 bases between the germline ends. The CDR3 is 12 residues long. In germline, CDR1 is SQVTM, CDR2 ANQGSEA. The CDR3 here is CSVGTNLKGQFF. CDR3 DNA: TGCAGCGTTGGGACAAATCTTAAGGGGCAGTTCTTC.

This clone has just one count. The chain employs TRBV27 and TRBJ2-6, with a possible D match to TRBD2 (5 bases). This CDR3 is built from 15 residues. V lost 3 bases and J 3 bases, leaving 9 bases between the germline ends. The germline CDR1 and CDR2 sequences are MNHEY and SMNVEV (reference sequence). This CDR3 reads CASSFSAGGANVLTF. The CDR3 coding sequence is TGTGCCAGCAGTTTCTCCGCGGGTGGGGCCAACGTCCTGACTTTC.

The chain links TRBV14 to TRBJ2-6; D not resolved. V lost 0 bases and J 2 bases, leaving 8 bases between the germline ends. The CDR3 runs 16 residues. CDR1 SGHDN and CDR2 FVKESK come from the germline V gene. As DNA, the CDR3 is TGTGCCAGCAGCCAAGATCCGGGCACTGGGGCCAACGTCCTGACTTTC. Protein sequence: CASSQDPGTGANVLTF.

This sequence joins TRBV27 and TRBJ1-1; 8 positions agree with TRBD1. The germline V gene encodes CDR1 MNHEY and CDR2 SMNVEV (reference sequence). After removal of 5 bases from V and 7 bases from J, the junction contained 15 bases not matched to a gene. This CDR3 contains 16 residues. In nucleotides, the CDR3 is TGTGCCAGCAGTCGGGTCCAGGGGGCTAACTACGGTGAAGCTTTCTTT. Translated, it gives CASSRVQGANYGEAFF.

CDR3 nucleotides: TGTGCCAGCAGTGAAGAGGGGGCGCGGGACACTGAAGCTTTCTTT. Translation: CASSEEGARDTEAFF. The chain is built from TRBV2 and TRBJ1-1; TRBD1 aligns across 7 bases. V dropped 1 base and J dropped 3; count of bases not matched to a gene: 5. This CDR3 spans 15 amino acids. Germline CDR1 reads SNHLY; CDR2 reads FYNNEI.

The chain recombines TRBV25-1 with TRBJ1-4; tentative D call: TRBD1 (5 bases). Trimming took off 3 bases at V and 8 bases at J, with 16 bases between the two ends. Germline CDR1 is MGHDK and CDR2 is SYGVNS. CDR3 length: 15 residues. In nucleotides, the CDR3 is TGTGCCAGCAGTGATCCCTACCGGGAGGGGGAAAAACTGTTTTTT. Protein sequence: CASSDPYREGEKLFF.

This clone was counted once. V usage is TRBV6-6 and J usage is TRBJ1-2; no clear D. From germline, CDR1 is MNHNY and CDR2 SVGAGI (reference sequence). The germline V and J ends were trimmed by 6 bases and 2 bases, with 10 bases remaining between them. This CDR3 region has 13 residues. This CDR3 is CASRRSENYGYTF. CDR3 DNA sequence: TGTGCCAGCAGGAGATCCGAAAACTATGGCTACACCTTC.

This rearrangement joins TRBV5-6 to TRBJ1-4; D perhaps matches TRBD1 (5 bases). Germline V lookup: CDR1 SGHDT, CDR2 YYEEEE. V lost 4 bases to trimming and J lost 4 bases, with 14 bases between them. The CDR3 loop spans 15 amino acids. In DNA form, the CDR3 reads TGTGCCAGCAGCGTACGGGGACCTTATAATGAAAAACTGTTTTTT. This translates into CASSVRGPYNEKLFF.

The chain is built from TRBV4-3 and TRBJ2-1; D not resolved. This CDR3 region has 14 residues. The germline CDR1 and CDR2 sequences are LGHNA and YSLEER. The V gene lost 6 bases and the J gene lost 16 bases, with 25 bases spanning the gap. The CDR3: CASSPGKGPRFKFF. CDR3 bases: TGCGCCAGCAGTCCCGGAAAAGGGCCCCGGTTTAAATTCTTC.

The V call is TRBV4-1, the J call TRBJ2-1; D may be TRBD1 (6 bases). Germline CDR1 and CDR2: MGHRA and YSYEKL. V shed 4 bases and J shed 5 bases, with 21 bases lying between them. CDR3 length: 17 residues. The CDR3 protein is CASSPPRGERTDNEQFF. The CDR3 DNA reads as TGCGCCAGCAGCCCACCTCGTGGTGAGCGGACAGACAATGAGCAGTTCTTC.

The V and J genes are TRBV7-8 and TRBJ1-1; D not certain. Per germline, CDR1 SGHVS and CDR2 FQNEAQ. V was shortened by 5 bases and J by 6 bases, with 22 bases between the two germline ends. The CDR3 has 16 amino acids. Here the CDR3 DNA reads TGTGCCAGCAGCCTAGGAGGGAATCGGGCTGGAGCTGAAGCTTTCTTT. It is translated as CASSLGGNRAGAEAFF.

This chain connects TRBV4-1 to TRBJ2-3; 10 bases are a match to TRBD2. The CDR3 covers 14 residues. Germline values: CDR1 MGHRA, CDR2 YSYEKL. After removal of 0 bases from V and 9 bases from J, the junction contained 3 bases not matched to a gene. The CDR3 region has the DNA TGCGCCAGCAGCCAAGAATCTAGCGGGGGAACGCAGTATTTT. Its protein product is CASSQESSGGTQYF.

The chain is built from TRBV5-1 and TRBJ1-1; the D is unclear. The CDR3 spans 13 residues. Trimming shortened V by 2 bases and J by 1 base, and 6 bases separated the two germline ends. Germline values: CDR1 SGHRS, CDR2 YFSETQ. CDR3 protein: CASSLDPNTEAFF. CDR3 DNA: TGCGCCAGCAGCTTAGATCCGAACACTGAAGCTTTCTTT. The entire variable domain, with the rest obtained from reference TRBV5-1 and TRBJ1-1, is as follows: KAGVTQTPRYLIKTRGQQVTLSCSPISGHRSVSWYQQTPGQGLQFLFEYFSETQRNKGNFPGRFSGRQFSNSRSEMNVSTLELGDSALYLCASSLDPNTEAFFGQGTRLTVV.

The chain joins TRBV2 to TRBJ1-6; D perhaps matches TRBD1 (5 bases). This CDR3 spans 15 amino acids. CDR1 is SNHLY, CDR2 FYNNEI, per germline. Between the trimmed V and J ends, which lost 3 bases and 9 bases, there was a span of 15 bases. Written as DNA, the CDR3 is TGTGCCAGCAGTGACGCGGCAGGGAGGATTTCACCCCTCCACTTT. It yields the protein CASSDAAGRISPLHF. The full variable domain, its missing parts supplied by reference TRBV2 and TRBJ1-6, is EPEVTQTPSHQVTQMGQEVILRCVPISNHLYFYWYRQILGQKVEFLVSFYNNEISEKSEIFDDQFSVERPDGSNFTLKIRSTKLEDSAMYFCASSDAAGRISPLHFGNGTRLTVT.

The chain uses TRBV7-9 and TRBJ1-4, with unresolved D. V lost 1 base and J lost 6, with 12 bases in between. The CDR3 totals 15 residues. Looked up from germline, CDR1 is SEHNR and CDR2 is FQNEAQ (reference sequence). The CDR3 loop reads CASSLVLGSDEKLFF. In DNA form, the CDR3 reads TGTGCCAGCAGCTTAGTATTAGGATCGGATGAAAAACTGTTTTTT.

The chain joins TRBV6-4 to TRBJ2-3; 10 nucleotides line up with TRBD2. The CDR3 runs to 17 residues. Per germline, CDR1 MRHNA and CDR2 SNTAGT. V shed 0 bases, J shed 1 base, and the junction held 4 bases outside the gene matches. The CDR3 loop reads CASSDSSSGSGTDTQYF. In DNA, the CDR3 is TGTGCCAGCAGTGACTCGTCTAGCGGGAGTGGCACAGATACGCAGTATTTT.

The chain employs TRBV4-1 and TRBJ1-2, with D tentatively TRBD1 (6 bases). CDR3 length equals 17 residues. Trimming left V 4 bases short and J 0 bases short, with 18 bases between. The germline V gene encodes CDR1 MGHRA and CDR2 YSYEKL. The CDR3 loop is CASSLGQDRRTNYGYTF. The CDR3 region has the DNA TGCGCCAGCAGCCTTGGACAAGACAGGAGAACTAACTATGGCTACACCTTC.

The chain recombines TRBV9 with TRBJ2-7, with a possible D match to TRBD2 (6 bases). The length of the CDR3 is 14 residues. V was clipped by 5 bases and J by 3 bases, with 15 bases between them. The germline CDR1 and CDR2 sequences are SGDLS and YYNGEE. The CDR3 bases are TGTGCCAGCAGTCCGGGGACTGCGAACTACGAGCAGTACTTC. Protein: CASSPGTANYEQYF.

V usage is TRBV9 and J usage is TRBJ1-4; D perhaps matches TRBD1 (6 bases). Per germline, CDR1 SGDLS and CDR2 YYNGEE. V was cut by 1 base and J by 3 bases, with 10 bases left in between. This CDR3 contains 15 residues. CDR3 DNA sequence: TGTGCCAGCAGCGTAACAGGGTTGGCTAATGAAAAACTGTTTTTT. Encoded protein: CASSVTGLANEKLFF.

CDR3: CASSNTRDRDYGYTF. CDR3 DNA: TGTGCCAGCAGTAATACCCGGGACAGGGACTATGGCTACACCTTC. The chain combines TRBV5-6 with TRBJ1-2; 9 bases fit TRBD1. This CDR3 has 15 amino acids. Germline assignment: CDR1 SGHDT and CDR2 YYEEEE. V shed 5 bases, J shed 3 bases, and the junction held 8 bases outside the gene matches.

Here the CDR3 DNA reads TGTGCCAGCAGCTCCTACAGACACAGGGACGTGTTCACTGAAGCTTTCTTT. Amino acid sequence: CASSSYRHRDVFTEAFF. V gene TRBV5-6 combines with J gene TRBJ1-1; perhaps TRBD1 as D (6 bases). The CDR3 covers 17 residues. Germline V gene sequence: CDR1 SGHDT, CDR2 YYEEEE. V was cut by 3 bases and J by 4 bases, with 22 bases left in between. Full variable domain (remainder filled in from reference TRBV5-6 and TRBJ1-1): DAGVTQSPTHLIKTRGQQVTLRCSPKSGHDTVSWYQQALGQGPQFIFQYYEEEERQRGNFPDRFSGHQFPNYSSELNVNALLLGDSALYLCASSSYRHRDVFTEAFFGQGTRLTVV.

V gene TRBV6-6 combines with J gene TRBJ1-1; D is unresolved. Per the germline V gene, CDR1 is MNHNY and CDR2 is SVGAGI (reference sequence). The CDR3 loop spans 11 amino acids. V was clipped by 9 bases and J by 0 bases, with 5 bases between them. The CDR3 region has the DNA TGTGCCAGTACAGTGAACACTGAAGCTTTCTTT. Protein product: CASTVNTEAFF.

The chain links TRBV2 to TRBJ1-1; D ambiguous. The CDR3 is 15 residues long. Germline V lookup: CDR1 SNHLY, CDR2 FYNNEI. V lost 4 bases, J lost 3 bases, and 15 bases lay in between. CDR3 DNA: TGTGCCAGCAGTGGAGAACGGGCTGGGGACACTGAAGCTTTCTTT. This translates into CASSGERAGDTEAFF.

This clone was counted only a few times. The chain carries TRBV5-1 and TRBJ2-1; TRBD2 matches at 9 bases. The length of the CDR3 is 14 residues. Germline-derived CDR1 and CDR2 are SGHRS and YFSETQ. V shed 4 bases and J 10 bases; nucleotides not matched to a gene: 9. The CDR3 region has the DNA TGCGCCAGCAGCGGAGGACTAGCGTTTCACGAGCAGTTCTTC. Amino acids: CASSGGLAFHEQFF.

This chain uses TRBV2 with TRBJ2-7; D unclear. This CDR3 comprises 9 residues. CDR1 is SNHLY, CDR2 FYNNEI, per germline. Trimming left V 8 bases short and J 9 bases short, with 8 bases between. In DNA, the CDR3 is TGTGCCAGCGGTGGTTGGCAGTACTTC. It yields the protein CASGGWQYF.

The V gene is TRBV11-2, the J gene TRBJ2-3, with TRBD2 matching over 8 bases. This CDR3 region has 17 residues. J was trimmed by 5 bases and V by 6 bases; bases with no gene match: 16. The germline V gene has CDR1 SGHAT and CDR2 FQNNGV. CDR3 coding DNA: TGTGCCAGCAGTCCGAGCGGGAGTGAATTGCTTGTAGATACGCAGTATTTT. Translation: CASSPSGSELLVDTQYF.

The J gene is TRBJ2-7, the V gene TRBV5-1; 7 nucleotides match TRBD1. V trimming: 4 bases; J trimming: 0 bases; junction bases outside the gene matches: 4. The CDR3 sequence is 14 residues long. Germline V gene lookup returns CDR1 SGHRS and CDR2 YFSETQ. The CDR3 nucleotides are TGCGCCAGCAGCCCCGGGACAGACTCCTACGAGCAGTACTTC. Amino acid sequence: CASSPGTDSYEQYF.

The chain has TRBV19 and TRBJ1-2, with 8 bases that match TRBD1. The CDR3 sequence is 12 residues long. After removal of 6 bases from V and 9 bases from J, the junction contained 6 bases not matched to a gene. Per the germline V gene, CDR1 is LNHDA and CDR2 is SQIVND (reference sequence). CDR3 sequence (DNA): TGTGCCAGTAGAGCATCAGGGGGCAGCTACACCTTC. This gives the protein CASRASGGSYTF.

This chain joins TRBV2 and TRBJ2-1; D is perhaps TRBD1 or TRBD2 (7 bases each). The CDR3 is 12 amino acids. In germline, CDR1 is SNHLY, CDR2 FYNNEI. V gave up 6 bases and J gave up 9 bases, with 12 bases separating them. The CDR3 loop is CASRGQRGEQFF. CDR3 sequence (DNA): TGTGCCAGCAGGGGACAGCGGGGTGAGCAGTTCTTC.